The TCR beta chain under discussion was sequenced for a study of human T cells and chemical hapten exposure. Time point in this sample: patch test 2, 6 weeks after DPC sensitization. Regarding treatment: therapeutic diphenylcyclopropenone sensitization with weekly scalp DPC. TCRdb itself ran the RACE reads through MiXCR, one entry per CDR3 protein. The data contain 140,000 or so distinct CDR3 sequences, approximately 12% of them singletons. In germline, CDR1 is MGHRA, CDR2 YSYEKL. V dropped 0 bases and J dropped 4 bases, with 13 bases sitting between them. The CDR3 has 16 amino acids. This clonotype was detected a few times.

This chain connects TRBV4-1 to TRBJ1-3, with D possibly being TRBD1 (5 bases). This TCR derives from a woman in her 50s with alopecia areata. Some clones in this sample may be carry-over from other donors' samples. The specimen was whole blood, collected in connection with sensitization to the hapten diphenylcyclopropenone (DPC). CDR3 nucleotides: TGCGCCAGCAGCCAAGAGCCAGGGCCATCGGGAAACACCATATATTTT. The encoded protein is CASSQEPGPSGNTIYF.